This is a list of T cell receptor beta chains from one sample in a study of blood T cell repertoires in COVID-19. Generated by immunoSEQ multiplex PCR, the TCRdb table keeps only in-frame clones and is missing some. Among under 400,000 clones listed, roughly 90% were seen once. The sequencing input was PBMCs or T cells enriched from blood (not recorded which). The receptors here all came from a young woman who had been exposed to COVID-19. Both conserved end residues are part of each CDR3. D genes are given only for firm matches. Size tells how often a clone was seen (once, few, many) or the class of an expanded clone, and some rows leave it out.

abundance	j_gene	v_gene	d_gene	len	CDR3aa	CDR3nt
-	TRBJ2-5	TRBV12-3/TRBV12-4	-	13	CASSLVVRETQYF	TGTGCCAGCAGTTTAGTAGTCCGGGAGACCCAGTACTTC
-	TRBJ2-5	TRBV4-1	-	15	CASSQDGGYQETQYF	TGCGCCAGCAGCCAAGATGGCGGATACCAAGAGACCCAGTACTTC
-	TRBJ2-3	TRBV4-1	-	15	CASSQGAGNTDTQYF	TGCGCCAGCAGCCAAGGTGCAGGGAACACAGATACGCAGTATTTT
-	TRBJ2-1	TRBV7-9	TRBD2	14	CASSSGVAGNEQFF	TGTGCCAGCAGCTCCGGGGTAGCGGGGAATGAGCAGTTCTTC
once	TRBJ2-2	TRBV21-1	-	16	CASSTPGQTNTGELFF	TGTGCCAGCAGCACCCCGGGACAAACGAACACCGGGGAGCTGTTTTTT
-	TRBJ1-2	TRBV4-1	-	16	CASSQEPGLLNYGYTF	TGCGCCAGCAGCCAAGAACCGGGACTGCTAAACTATGGCTACACCTTC
-	TRBJ2-1	TRBV9	TRBD2	16	CASSVGASGGYNEQFF	TGTGCCAGCAGCGTAGGGGCTAGCGGGGGGTACAATGAGCAGTTCTTC
-	TRBJ2-7	TRBV7-6	-	14	CASSSLEGRNEQYF	TGTGCCAGCAGCTCCCTGGAGGGCCGGAACGAGCAGTACTTC
-	TRBJ2-3	TRBV13	TRBD2	14	CASSTSGGRGTQYF	TGTGCCAGCAGCACCAGCGGGGGCCGTGGTACGCAGTATTTT
-	TRBJ2-2	TRBV9	TRBD2	17	CASSVGTSGLVFGELFF	TGTGCCAGCAGCGTTGGGACTAGCGGTTTGGTGTTCGGGGAGCTGTTTTTT
-	TRBJ1-3	TRBV18	-	14	CASSLNRDGNTIYF	TGTGCCAGCTCGCTTAACAGGGATGGAAACACCATATATTTT
-	TRBJ2-7	TRBV19	-	13	CASSTRTSYEQYF	TGTGCCAGTAGTACCCGGACATCCTACGAGCAGTACTTC
once	TRBJ2-4	TRBV4-2	TRBD1	16	CASSPRTGQASDIQYF	TGTGCCAGCAGCCCCCGTACCGGACAGGCCAGTGACATTCAGTACTTC
-	TRBJ2-1	TRBV12-3/TRBV12-4	-	13	CASSLKLANEQFF	TGTGCCAGCAGTTTAAAACTAGCCAATGAGCAGTTCTTC
once	TRBJ2-1	TRBV21-1	-	14	CASSRDRVHNEQFF	TGTGCCAGCTCCCGGGACAGGGTCCACAATGAGCAGTTCTTC
-	TRBJ2-1	TRBV6-2/TRBV6-3	TRBD2	15	CASSYLQREGGEQFF	TGTGCCAGCAGTTACCTCCAGCGGGAGGGTGGTGAGCAGTTCTTC
-	TRBJ2-3	TRBV3-1/TRBV3-2	TRBD2	16	CASSPFRGGLTDTQYF	TGTGCCAGCAGCCCCTTCCGCGGGGGACTCACAGATACGCAGTATTTT
-	TRBJ2-6	TRBV24-1	TRBD1	16	CATSESGTGGHGVLTF	TGTGCCACCAGTGAGTCCGGGACAGGGGGCCACGGCGTCCTGACTTTC
-	TRBJ2-5	TRBV28	-	14	CASKPWAFGETQYF	TGTGCCAGCAAACCCTGGGCGTTCGGAGAGACCCAGTACTTC
-	TRBJ1-3	TRBV10-3	-	15	CAISEGGGSGNTIYF	TGTGCCATCAGTGAGGGGGGGGGCTCTGGAAACACCATATATTTT
-	TRBJ2-3	TRBV27	TRBD2	16	CASSSRTSGRQDTQYF	TGTGCCAGCAGTTCAAGGACTAGCGGGAGACAAGATACGCAGTATTTT
-	TRBJ2-7	TRBV28	TRBD1	15	CASRHRDRGTYEQYF	TGTGCCAGCAGGCACCGGGACAGGGGGACCTACGAGCAGTACTTC